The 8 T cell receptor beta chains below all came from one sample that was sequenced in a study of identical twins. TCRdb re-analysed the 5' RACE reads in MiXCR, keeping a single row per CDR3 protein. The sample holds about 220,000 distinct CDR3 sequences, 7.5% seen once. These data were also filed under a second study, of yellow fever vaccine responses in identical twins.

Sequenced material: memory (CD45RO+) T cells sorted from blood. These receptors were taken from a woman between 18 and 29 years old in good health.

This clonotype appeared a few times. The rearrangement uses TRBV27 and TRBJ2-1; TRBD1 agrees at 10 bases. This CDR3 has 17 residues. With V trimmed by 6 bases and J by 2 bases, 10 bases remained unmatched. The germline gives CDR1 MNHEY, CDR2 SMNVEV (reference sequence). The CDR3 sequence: CASRTGTGVLAYNEQFF. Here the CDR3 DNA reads TGTGCCAGCAGAACCGGGACAGGGGTGTTGGCCTACAATGAGCAGTTCTTC.

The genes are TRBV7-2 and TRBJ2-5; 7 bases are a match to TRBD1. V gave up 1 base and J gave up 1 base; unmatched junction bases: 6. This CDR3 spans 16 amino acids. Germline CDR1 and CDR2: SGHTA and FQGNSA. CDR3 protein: CASSLDGRQGQETQYF. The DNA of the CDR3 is TGTGCCAGCAGCTTAGACGGCAGACAGGGCCAAGAGACCCAGTACTTC.

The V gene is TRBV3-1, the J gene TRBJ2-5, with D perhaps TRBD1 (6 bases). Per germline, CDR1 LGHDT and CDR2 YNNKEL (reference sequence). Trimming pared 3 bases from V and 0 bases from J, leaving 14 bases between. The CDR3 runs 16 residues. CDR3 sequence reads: CASSHYRTVYQETQYF. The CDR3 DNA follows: TGTGCCAGCAGCCATTACCGGACAGTTTACCAAGAGACCCAGTACTTC.

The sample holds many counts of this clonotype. The CDR3 DNA follows: TGTGCCAGCAGCCAAGTTACAGGGCCCTATGGCTACACCTTC. Translation: CASSQVTGPYGYTF. This chain uses TRBV3-1 with TRBJ1-2; a weak D match, TRBD1 (6 bases). Germline loops: CDR1 LGHDT, CDR2 YNNKEL (reference sequence). The CDR3 sequence is 14 residues long. V lost 1 base, J lost 4 bases, and 10 bases lay in between.

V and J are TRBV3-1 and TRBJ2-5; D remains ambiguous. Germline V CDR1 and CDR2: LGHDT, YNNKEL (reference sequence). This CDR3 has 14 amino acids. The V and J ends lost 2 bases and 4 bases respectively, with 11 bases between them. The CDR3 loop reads CASSQIGRIETQYF. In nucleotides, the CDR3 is TGTGCCAGCAGCCAAATAGGTAGAATAGAGACCCAGTACTTC.

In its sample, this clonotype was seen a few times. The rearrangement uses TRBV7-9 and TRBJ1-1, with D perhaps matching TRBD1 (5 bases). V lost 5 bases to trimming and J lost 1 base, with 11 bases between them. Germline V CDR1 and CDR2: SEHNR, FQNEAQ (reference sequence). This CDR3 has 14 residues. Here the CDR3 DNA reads TGTGCCAGCAGCGCCGCCGGGGCGAACACTGAAGCTTTCTTT. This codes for CASSAAGANTEAFF.

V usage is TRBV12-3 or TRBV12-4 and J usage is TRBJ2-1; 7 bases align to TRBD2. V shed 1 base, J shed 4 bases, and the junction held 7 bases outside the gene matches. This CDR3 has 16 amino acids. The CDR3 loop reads CASSLGAGVQYNEQFF. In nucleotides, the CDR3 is TGTGCCAGCAGTTTAGGCGCGGGAGTTCAGTACAATGAGCAGTTCTTC.

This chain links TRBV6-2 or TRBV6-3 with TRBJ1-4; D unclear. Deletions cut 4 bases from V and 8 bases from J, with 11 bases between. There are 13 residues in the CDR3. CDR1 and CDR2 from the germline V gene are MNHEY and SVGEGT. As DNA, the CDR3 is TGTGCCAGCAGTTGGATGGCGAACGAAAAACTGTTTTTT. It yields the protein CASSWMANEKLFF.